This T cell receptor (beta chain) was sequenced during a study of CD8+CD57+ T cells in acquired aplastic anemia. V was cut by 11 bases and J by 2 bases, with 18 bases left in between. The CDR3 is 14 amino acids. The V gene's germline CDR1 is MNHNS and CDR2 SASEGT. For sequencing, patients were chosen who had shown expansion of CD8+CD57+ cells by flow cytometry. The template for TCR beta VDJ and CDR3 sequence profiling was genomic DNA. TCRdb re-called the reads through MiXCR, storing one row per CDR3 protein. The table lists 150,000 or so distinct CDR3 sequences, around half of them singletons. The rearrangement links TRBV6-1 to TRBJ2-5; the D call may be TRBD1 or TRBD2 (7 bases each). The clonotype originates from a human donor with aplastic anemia. Sequenced sample: sorted CD4+, CD8+, or CD8+CD57+ T cells (not recorded which) from PBMCs. The CDR3 is CAGSGGGPQETQYF. Here the CDR3 DNA reads TGTGCCGGCTCAGGGGGGGGCCCTCAAGAGACCCAGTACTTC.